This TCR beta chain was sequenced in a study of a mutant IDH1 vaccine in newly diagnosed glioma. Study-wide context: Vaccinations were initiated 4-6 weeks following radiotherapy alone, or were given together with temozolomide cycles. Treated patients had a mean age of about 37 years and a sex split that was roughly 60% male and 37.5% female.

V was shortened by 4 bases and J by 9 bases, with 16 bases between the two germline ends. The CDR3 runs 15 residues. CDR1 is SGHAT, CDR2 FQDESV, per germline (reference sequence). TCRdb's table, derived via immunoSEQ multiplex PCR, lists solely in-frame clones and lacks some. The data contain about 64,000 clones, approximately 84% of them singletons. In regard to this clone: Its antigen is undetermined.

As for time point: week 11, during vaccination. One vaccine dose held 300 ug of mutant IDH1 20-mer peptide and came with topical imiquimod. New astrocytomas of WHO grade 3 or 4 that were IDH1-mutant and ATRX-lost were found in the donors. This sequence joins TRBV11-1 and TRBJ1-6; D perhaps matches TRBD1 (6 bases). Material: PBMCs, obtained from a glioma patient whose treatment included an IDH1 peptide vaccine. The sequence was collected from a woman aged 45-65 years with glioma. The CDR3 DNA follows: TGTGCCAGCAGCTCCCTTCCGGACAGCGGTTCACCCCTCCACTTT. Encoded protein: CASSSLPDSGSPLHF.